This is a list of T cell receptor gamma chains from one sample in a study of gammadelta T cells in human blood. With CATT, TCRdb re-called clones from the RT-PCR reads. The profile shows around 180 gamma-chain clones, 9.5% to 15% of them singletons. Sequenced material: Vgamma9Vdelta2 gamma-delta T cells from adult blood. The receptor source for this set is a human donor. Each CDR3 is given with its conserved first and last residue. The order of the fields is J gene, V gene, clone size, CDR3 protein, CDR3 DNA. Only part of the rows carry a size: once, few, many, or a class if the clone is expanded.

j_call: TRGJP; v_call: TRGV9; clone_size: few; cdr3_aa: CALWEVLELGKKIKVF; cdr3_nt: TGTGCCTTGTGGGAGGTTCTAGAGTTGGGCAAAAAAATCAAGGTATTT
j_call: TRGJP; v_call: TRGV9; clone_size: large; cdr3_aa: CALWEVLQELGKKIKVF; cdr3_nt: TGTGCCTTGTGGGAGGTCCTACAAGAGTTGGGCAAAAAAATCAAGGTATTT
j_call: TRGJ1/TRGJ2; v_call: TRGV10; clone_size: large; cdr3_aa: CAAWDKEKLF; cdr3_nt: TGTGCTGCGTGGGATAAGGAGAAACTCTTT
j_call: TRGJP; v_call: TRGV9; clone_size: hyperexpanded; cdr3_aa: CALWYQELGKKIKVF; cdr3_nt: TGTGCCTTGTGGTACCAAGAGTTGGGCAAAAAAATCAAGGTATTT
j_call: TRGJP; v_call: TRGV9; clone_size: large; cdr3_aa: CALWEVRDELGKKIKVF; cdr3_nt: TGTGCCTTGTGGGAGGTGCGGGATGAGTTGGGCAAAAAAATCAAGGTATTT
j_call: TRGJP; v_call: TRGV9; clone_size: large; cdr3_aa: CALWEVHNELGKKIKVF; cdr3_nt: TGTGCCTTGTGGGAGGTGCATAATGAGTTGGGCAAAAAAATCAAGGTATTT
j_call: TRGJP; v_call: TRGV9; clone_size: large; cdr3_aa: CALWEVTLGKKIKVF; cdr3_nt: TGTGCCTTGTGGGAGGTGACGTTGGGCAAAAAAATCAAGGTATTT
j_call: TRGJP; v_call: TRGV9; clone_size: large; cdr3_aa: CALWAEELGKKIKVF; cdr3_nt: TGTGCCTTGTGGGCGGAGGAGTTGGGCAAAAAAATCAAGGTATTT
j_call: TRGJP; v_call: TRGV9; clone_size: large; cdr3_aa: CALWDRKELGKKIKVF; cdr3_nt: TGTGCCTTGTGGGATCGAAAAGAGTTGGGCAAAAAAATCAAGGTATTT
j_call: TRGJ1/TRGJ2; v_call: TRGV3; clone_size: large; cdr3_aa: CATWDRPEEDKKLF; cdr3_nt: TGTGCCACCTGGGACAGGCCAGAAGAGGATAAGAAACTCTTT
j_call: TRGJP; v_call: TRGV9; clone_size: large; cdr3_aa: CATYQELGKKIKVF; cdr3_nt: TGTGCCACCTACCAGGAGTTGGGCAAAAAAATCAAGGTATTT
j_call: TRGJ1/TRGJ2; v_call: TRGV4; clone_size: NA; cdr3_aa: CATWISKKLF; cdr3_nt: TGTGCCACCTGGATTTCTAAGAAACTCTTT
j_call: TRGJP; v_call: TRGV9; clone_size: large; cdr3_aa: CALWEPQELGKKIKVF; cdr3_nt: TGTGCCTTGTGGGAGCCGCAAGAGTTGGGCAAAAAAATCAAGGTATTT
j_call: TRGJP; v_call: TRGV9; clone_size: hyperexpanded; cdr3_aa: CALWEVQELGKKIKVF; cdr3_nt: TGTGCCTTGTGGGAGGTGCAGGAGTTGGGCAAAAAAATCAAGGTATTT
j_call: TRGJP; v_call: TRGV9; clone_size: large; cdr3_aa: CALWEAAQLGKKIKVF; cdr3_nt: TGTGCCTTGTGGGAGGCTGCTCAGTTGGGCAAAAAAATCAAGGTATTT